This entry describes one T cell receptor beta chain. The data were taken from a study of CD8 T cells in ankylosing spondylitis. TCRdb reprocessed the 5' RACE reads with MiXCR, giving one entry per CDR3 protein. Here the sample spans just under 350,000 distinct CDR3 sequences, about 14% being singletons. V dropped 1 base and J dropped 4; count of bases not matched to a gene: 4. The CDR3 loop spans 17 amino acids. The V gene's germline CDR1 is SGHRS and CDR2 YFSETQ. This chain links TRBV5-1 with TRBJ2-2; TRBD2 matches at 13 bases. Material: blood, either unsorted or a sorted T cell fraction (not recorded which). This receptor was obtained from a male donor with ankylosing spondylitis or in good health (not recorded which). The DNA for the CDR3 is TGCGCCAGCAGCTTGTGGACTAGCGGGAGACTCACCGGGGAGCTGTTTTTT. Translated, it gives CASSLWTSGRLTGELFF.